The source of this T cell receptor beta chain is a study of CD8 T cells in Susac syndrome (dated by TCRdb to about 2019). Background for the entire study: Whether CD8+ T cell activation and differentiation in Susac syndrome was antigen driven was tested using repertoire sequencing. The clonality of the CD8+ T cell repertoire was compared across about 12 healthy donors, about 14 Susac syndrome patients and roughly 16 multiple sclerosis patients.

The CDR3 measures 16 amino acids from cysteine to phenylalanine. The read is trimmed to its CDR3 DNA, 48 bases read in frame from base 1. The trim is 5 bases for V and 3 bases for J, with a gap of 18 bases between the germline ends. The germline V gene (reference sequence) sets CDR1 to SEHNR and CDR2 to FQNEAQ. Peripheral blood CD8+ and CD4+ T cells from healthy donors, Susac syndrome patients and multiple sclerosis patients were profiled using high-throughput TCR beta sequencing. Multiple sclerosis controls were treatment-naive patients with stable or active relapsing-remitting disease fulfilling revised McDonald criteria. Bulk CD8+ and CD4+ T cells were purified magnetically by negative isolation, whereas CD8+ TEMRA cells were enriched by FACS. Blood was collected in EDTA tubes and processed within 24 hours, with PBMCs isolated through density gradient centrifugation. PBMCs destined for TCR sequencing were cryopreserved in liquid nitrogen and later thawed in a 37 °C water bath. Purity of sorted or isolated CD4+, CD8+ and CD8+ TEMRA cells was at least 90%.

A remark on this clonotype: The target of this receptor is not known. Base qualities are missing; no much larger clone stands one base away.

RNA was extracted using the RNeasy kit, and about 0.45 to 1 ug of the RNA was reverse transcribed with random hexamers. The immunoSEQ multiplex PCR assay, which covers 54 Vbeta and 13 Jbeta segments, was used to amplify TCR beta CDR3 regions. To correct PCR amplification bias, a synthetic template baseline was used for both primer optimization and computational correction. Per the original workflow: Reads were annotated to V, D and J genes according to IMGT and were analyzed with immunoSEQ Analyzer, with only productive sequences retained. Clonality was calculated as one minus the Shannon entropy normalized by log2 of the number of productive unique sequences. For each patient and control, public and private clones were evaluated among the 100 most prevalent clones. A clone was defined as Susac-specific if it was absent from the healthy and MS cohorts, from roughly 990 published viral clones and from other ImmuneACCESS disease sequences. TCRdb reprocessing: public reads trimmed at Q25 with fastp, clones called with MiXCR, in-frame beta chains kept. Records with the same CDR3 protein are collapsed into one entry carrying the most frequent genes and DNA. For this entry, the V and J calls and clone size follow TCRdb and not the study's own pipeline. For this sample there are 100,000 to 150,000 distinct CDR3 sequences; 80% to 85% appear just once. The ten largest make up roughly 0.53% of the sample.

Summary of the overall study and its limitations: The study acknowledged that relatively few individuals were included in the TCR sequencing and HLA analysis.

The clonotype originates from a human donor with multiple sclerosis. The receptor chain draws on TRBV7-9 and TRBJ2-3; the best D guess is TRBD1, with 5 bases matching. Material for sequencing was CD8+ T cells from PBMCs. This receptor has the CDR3 CASSGRVGEGTDTQYF. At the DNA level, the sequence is TGTGCCAGCAGCGGCCGGGTAGGGGAAGGGACAGATACGCAGTATTTT. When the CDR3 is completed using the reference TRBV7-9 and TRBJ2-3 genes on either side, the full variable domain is DTGVSQNPRHKITKRGQNVTFRCDPISEHNRLYWYRQTLGQGPEFLTYFQNEAQLEKSRLLSDRFSAERPKGSFSTLEIQRTEQGDSAMYLCASSGRVGEGTDTQYFGPGTRLTVL.